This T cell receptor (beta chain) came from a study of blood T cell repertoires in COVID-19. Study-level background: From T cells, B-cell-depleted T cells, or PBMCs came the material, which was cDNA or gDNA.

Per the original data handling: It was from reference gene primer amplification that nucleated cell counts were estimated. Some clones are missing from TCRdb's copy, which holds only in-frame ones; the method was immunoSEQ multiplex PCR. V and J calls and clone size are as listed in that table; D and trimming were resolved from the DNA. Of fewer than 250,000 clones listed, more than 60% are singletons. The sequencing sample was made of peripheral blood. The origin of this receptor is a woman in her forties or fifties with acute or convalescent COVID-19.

The CDR3 sequence is CASSGQVNYQPQHF. The CDR3 DNA reads TGTGCCAGCAGCGGACAGGTGAACTATCAGCCCCAGCATTTT. The chain uses TRBV6-5 and TRBJ1-5; 7 positions agree with TRBD1. V shed 6 bases and J 5 bases; nucleotides not matched to a gene: 7. There are 14 residues in the CDR3. CDR1 and CDR2 from the germline V gene are MNHEY and SVGAGI.